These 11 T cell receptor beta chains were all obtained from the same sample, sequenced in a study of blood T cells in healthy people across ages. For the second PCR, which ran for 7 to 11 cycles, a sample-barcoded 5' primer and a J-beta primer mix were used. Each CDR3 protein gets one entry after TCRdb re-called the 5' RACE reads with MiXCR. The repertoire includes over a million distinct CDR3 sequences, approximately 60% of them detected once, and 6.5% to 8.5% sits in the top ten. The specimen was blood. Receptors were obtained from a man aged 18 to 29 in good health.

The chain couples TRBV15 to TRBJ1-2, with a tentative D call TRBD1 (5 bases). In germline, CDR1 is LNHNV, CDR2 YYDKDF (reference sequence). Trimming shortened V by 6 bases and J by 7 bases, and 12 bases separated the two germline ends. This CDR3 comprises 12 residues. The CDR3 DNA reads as TGTGCCACCAGGAACAAGGGGAGTGGCTACACCTTC. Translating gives CATRNKGSGYTF.

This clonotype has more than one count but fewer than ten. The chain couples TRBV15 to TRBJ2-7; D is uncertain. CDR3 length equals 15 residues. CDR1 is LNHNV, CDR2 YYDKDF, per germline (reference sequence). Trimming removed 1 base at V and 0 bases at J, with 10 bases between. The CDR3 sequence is CATSRVAASSYEQYF. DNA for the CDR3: TGTGCCACCAGCAGAGTGGCAGCCAGCTCCTACGAGCAGTACTTC.

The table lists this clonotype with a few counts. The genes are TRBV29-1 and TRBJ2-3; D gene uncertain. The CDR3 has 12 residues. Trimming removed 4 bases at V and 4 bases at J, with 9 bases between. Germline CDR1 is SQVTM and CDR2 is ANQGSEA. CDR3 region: CSVVSLPDTQYF. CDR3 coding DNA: TGCAGCGTTGTTTCGTTGCCAGATACGCAGTATTTT.

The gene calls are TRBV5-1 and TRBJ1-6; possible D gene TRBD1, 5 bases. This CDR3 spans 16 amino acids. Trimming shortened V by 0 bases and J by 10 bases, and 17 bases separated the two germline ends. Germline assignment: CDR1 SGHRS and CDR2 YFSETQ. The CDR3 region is CASSLGVRQGGSPLHF. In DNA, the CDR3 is TGCGCCAGCAGCTTGGGGGTCCGGCAGGGAGGCTCACCCCTCCACTTT.

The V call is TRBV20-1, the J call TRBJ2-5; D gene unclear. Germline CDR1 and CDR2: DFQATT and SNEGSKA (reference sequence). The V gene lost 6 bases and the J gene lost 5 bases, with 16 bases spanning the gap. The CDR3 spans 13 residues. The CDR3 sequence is CSAEKVQSETQYF. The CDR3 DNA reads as TGCAGTGCAGAGAAGGTACAATCGGAGACCCAGTACTTC.

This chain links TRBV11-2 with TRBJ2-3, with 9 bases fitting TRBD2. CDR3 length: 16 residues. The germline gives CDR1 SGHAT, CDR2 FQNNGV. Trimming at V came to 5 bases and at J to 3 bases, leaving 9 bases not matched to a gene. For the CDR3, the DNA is TGTGCCAGCAGCACCCGTTCTAGCGGGGCTACAGATACGCAGTATTTT. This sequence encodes CASSTRSSGATDTQYF.

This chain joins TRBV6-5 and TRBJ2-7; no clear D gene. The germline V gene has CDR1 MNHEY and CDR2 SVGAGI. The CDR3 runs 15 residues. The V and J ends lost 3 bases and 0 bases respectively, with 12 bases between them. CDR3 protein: CASSYTTVNSYEQYF. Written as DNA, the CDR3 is TGTGCCAGCAGTTATACGACGGTAAACTCCTACGAGCAGTACTTC.

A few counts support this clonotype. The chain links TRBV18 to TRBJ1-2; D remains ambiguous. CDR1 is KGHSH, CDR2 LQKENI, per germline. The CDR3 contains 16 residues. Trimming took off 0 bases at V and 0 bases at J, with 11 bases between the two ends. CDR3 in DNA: TGTGCCAGCTCACCACCAGGGCTTACCTCTAACTATGGCTACACCTTC. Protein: CASSPPGLTSNYGYTF.

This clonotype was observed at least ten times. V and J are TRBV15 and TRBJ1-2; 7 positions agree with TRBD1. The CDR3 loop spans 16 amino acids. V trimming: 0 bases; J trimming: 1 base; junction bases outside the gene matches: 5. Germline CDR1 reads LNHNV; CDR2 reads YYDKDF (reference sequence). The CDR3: CATSRDSQGDNYGYTF. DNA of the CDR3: TGTGCCACCAGCAGAGATTCGCAGGGGGATAACTATGGCTACACCTTC.

The CDR3 region is CASSLMFEQYF. The CDR3 DNA reads TGTGCCAGCAGTTTAATGTTCGAGCAGTACTTC. The V and J genes are TRBV28 and TRBJ2-7; D is unresolved. Per the germline V gene, CDR1 is MDHEN and CDR2 is SYDVKM. CDR3 length: 11 amino acids. V lost 2 bases, J lost 6 bases, and 5 bases lay in between.

CDR3 DNA: TGTGCCAGCAGTTTGGGGCTAGTCGGACGGTTCCAAGAGACCCAGTACTTC. Its protein product is CASSLGLVGRFQETQYF. The rearrangement uses TRBV28 and TRBJ2-5; possible D gene TRBD1, 5 bases. CDR1 and CDR2 (germline): MDHEN, SYDVKM. The CDR3 has 17 amino acids. V was pared by 3 bases and J by 1 base, with 18 bases between.